A selection of T cell receptor beta chains follows, all from one sample in a study of shared clonotypes between healthy human individuals. Produced via immunoSEQ multiplex PCR; TCRdb's table is partial and in-frame only. The table has about 1.5 million clones, approximately 96% seen once. Sequenced input: naive CD4+ T cells sorted from blood. These receptors were taken from a young man in good health. Each CDR3 is given with its conserved first and last residue. The D gene is left open where the match is weak. Size values are once, few and many counts, or a class for expanded clones, and some rows have none.

j_call v_call clone_size d_call cdr3_nt cdr3_aa
TRBJ2-3 TRBV7-6 once TRBD2 TGTGCCAGCAGCTTTATACTAGCGGGAGCCCTCACAGATACGCAGTATTTT CASSFILAGALTDTQYF
TRBJ2-3 TRBV30 once NA TGTGCCTGGAGTCCTACACCTCCGGGACTGATCACTTCAGATACGCAGTATTTT CAWSPTPPGLITSDTQYF
TRBJ2-7 TRBV9 NA NA TGTGCCAGCAGCACGAGGTCGCAGGCAAACGAGCAGTACTTC CASSTRSQANEQYF
TRBJ2-5 TRBV19 NA NA TGTGCCAGTACCCATGGCCCCAGGCTCCAGGGAGAGACCCAGTACTTC CASTHGPRLQGETQYF
TRBJ2-5 TRBV5-1 NA TRBD1 TGCGCCAGCAGCCAGCCGGGACAGCAAGAGACCCAGTACTTC CASSQPGQQETQYF
TRBJ1-1 TRBV29-1 NA TRBD1 TGCAGCGTTGAAGGCGGGACAGGGGCCCAACATAGCACTGAAGCTTTCTTT CSVEGGTGAQHSTEAFF
TRBJ1-1 TRBV5-1 NA NA TGCGCCAGCAGCCGGGACGGACTAACAATGGGGGCTTTCTTT CASSRDGLTMGAFF
TRBJ1-1 TRBV19 NA NA TGTGCCAGTAGTATATCCCCGGGACAAGTTATTGAAGCTTTCTTT CASSISPGQVIEAFF
TRBJ2-3 TRBV10-3 NA NA TGTGCCATCAGTGAGTCTAGCGCTAGCACAGATACGCAGTATTTT CAISESSASTDTQYF
TRBJ2-1 TRBV6-5 NA TRBD2 TGTGCCAGCAGTAGACTAGCGGGGATCTACAATGAGCAGTTCTTC CASSRLAGIYNEQFF
TRBJ2-2 TRBV18 few TRBD1 TGTGCCAGCTCACCGCAGGGGGCGTCGGGGGAGCTGTTTTTT CASSPQGASGELFF
TRBJ2-1 TRBV7-8 NA TRBD2 TGTGCCAGCAGCTTAAGGCTAGCGGCCTACAATGAGCAGTTCTTC CASSLRLAAYNEQFF
TRBJ2-7 TRBV9 NA NA TGTGCCAGCAGCTTCCTGGACTCAGGGGAGCAGTACTTC CASSFLDSGEQYF
TRBJ1-1 TRBV2 NA TRBD1 TGTGCCAGCAGTGAAAGGGGGCAGGGAAAGCCTGAAGCTTTCTTT CASSERGQGKPEAFF
TRBJ2-1 TRBV28 NA NA TGTGCCAGCTCGCTACGGTACAATGAGCAGTTCTTC CASSLRYNEQFF
TRBJ2-1 TRBV25-1 NA NA TGTGCCAGCAGTGAGACGGGGGCTGGCGGTGAGCAGTTCTTC CASSETGAGGEQFF
TRBJ2-5 TRBV5-1 NA NA TGCGCCAGCAGCCGACTAGGATTTGGGCGAGACCAAGAGACCCAGTACTTC CASSRLGFGRDQETQYF
TRBJ2-3 TRBV7-9 NA TRBD2 TGTGCCAGCAAGAGAACGGGACTAGCGGGGCCGACAGATACGCAGTATTTT CASKRTGLAGPTDTQYF
TRBJ2-5 TRBV10-2 NA TRBD2 TGCGCCAGCATGAACCGGGACTACCAAGCCCAGTACTTC CASMNRDYQAQYF
TRBJ2-1 TRBV9 NA NA TGTGCCAGCAGCGTAGCCACCGGGGGCTCCTACAATGAGCAGTTCTTC CASSVATGGSYNEQFF
TRBJ2-5 TRBV30 NA TRBD1 TGTGCCTGGAGTGTTTACAGGGGGATTACGGAGACCCAGTACTTC CAWSVYRGITETQYF
TRBJ1-1 TRBV30 NA NA TGTGCCTGGAGTGTAGGTCCCTCGGGAGGCACTGAAGCTTTCTTT CAWSVGPSGGTEAFF
TRBJ1-4 TRBV5-8 NA NA TGTGCCAGCAGCTTAACCCAAGGAAATGAAGAAAAACTGTTTTTT CASSLTQGNEEKLFF
TRBJ2-1 TRBV9 NA TRBD1 TGTGCCAGCAGCGTACTGGGACAGGGAAGTTTTGAGCAGTTCTTC CASSVLGQGSFEQFF
TRBJ1-3 TRBV18 NA NA TGTGCCAGCTCACCCCAGGGAGACGGAAACACCATATATTTT CASSPQGDGNTIYF
TRBJ2-2 TRBV4-1 NA NA TGCGCCAGCAGCCAAGTAGGGGCCGGGGAGCTGTTTTTT CASSQVGAGELFF
TRBJ1-2 TRBV27 few NA TGTGCCAGCAGTTTGGAGGGATACTATGGCTACACCTTC CASSLEGYYGYTF
TRBJ2-1 TRBV29-1 NA TRBD2 TGCAGCGTTGATTGGCTAGCGGGAGGCAATGAGCAGTTCTTC CSVDWLAGGNEQFF
TRBJ1-4 TRBV29-1 few NA TGCAGCGTTGAAGAGGGACCCCGCGGGGAACTGTTTTTT CSVEEGPRGELFF
TRBJ2-7 TRBV7-6 NA TRBD1 TGTGCCAGCAGCCCCGGGACAGCCGACTACGAGCAGTACTTC CASSPGTADYEQYF
TRBJ2-7 TRBV5-1 NA TRBD1 TGCGCCAGCAGCCGTACTACAAGTACAACAGGGGGCAGCTCCTACGAGCAGTACTTC CASSRTTSTTGGSSYEQYF
TRBJ1-3 TRBV18 NA NA TGTGCCAGCTCACCACCGGCCAGGGTGGCCTCGGCGGGAAACACCATATATTTT CASSPPARVASAGNTIYF
TRBJ1-2 TRBV29-1 once NA TGCAGCGTTTCCGGGAACTATGGCTACACCTTC CSVSGNYGYTF
TRBJ1-5 TRBV6-1 few NA TGTGCCAGCAATTTACAGGGTTCCAGCAATCAGCCCCAGCATTTT CASNLQGSSNQPQHF
TRBJ2-3 TRBV4-1 NA NA TGCGCCAGCAGCAGCCCTTATTCGCCTAGTACCGGCACAGATACGCAGTATTTT CASSSPYSPSTGTDTQYF
TRBJ1-1 TRBV7-3 NA NA TGTGCCAGCAGCTTAATCAGGGAGGACACTGAAGCTTTCTTT CASSLIREDTEAFF
TRBJ1-5 TRBV19 NA TRBD1 TGTGCCAGTAGATCGGACAGGGAGGCGCAGCCCCAGCATTTT CASRSDREAQPQHF
TRBJ2-1 TRBV7-8 NA NA TGTGCCAGCAGGAACAATGAGCAGTTCTTC CASRNNEQFF
TRBJ2-1 TRBV28 NA NA TGTGCCAGCACTGATCGGAACAATGAGCAGTTCTTC CASTDRNNEQFF
TRBJ1-5 TRBV27 NA TRBD1 TGTGCCAGCAGCTGGGACAGGGGACAGCCCCAGCATTTT CASSWDRGQPQHF
TRBJ2-3 TRBV27 NA NA TGTGCCAGCAGTTTACAGTTTCGGTATTTATCAGATACGCAGTATTTT CASSLQFRYLSDTQYF
TRBJ2-7 TRBV18 NA NA TGTGCCAGCTCGCCACCGGGACAACTGACCTACGAGCAGTACTTC CASSPPGQLTYEQYF
TRBJ1-5 TRBV7-8 NA NA TGTGCCAGCAGCCCAGGGTGGCAGAGATATCAGCCCCAGCATTTT CASSPGWQRYQPQHF
TRBJ2-2 TRBV5-5 NA NA TGTGCCAGCAGCGGGGGTCCAAACACCGGGGAGCTGTTTTTT CASSGGPNTGELFF
TRBJ2-3 TRBV5-1 NA NA TGCGCCAGCAGCCAACCGGGGGCGGGGGATACGCAGTATTTT CASSQPGAGDTQYF
TRBJ2-1 TRBV18 NA TRBD1 TGTGCCAGCTCACCACTTGGGACAGGGGCGAGCAATGAGCAGTTCTTC CASSPLGTGASNEQFF
TRBJ2-3 TRBV5-1 NA TRBD2 TGCGCCAGCAGCTTCTTAGCGGGGGATACAGATACGCAGTATTTT CASSFLAGDTDTQYF
TRBJ2-3 TRBV11-3 once TRBD2 TGTGCCAGCAGCTCCGGGACTAGCGGGGAACCTAGCACAGATACGCAGTATTTT CASSSGTSGEPSTDTQYF
TRBJ1-2 TRBV19 NA NA TGTGCCAGTACCCATGCGGGGCAACACTATGGCTACACCTTC CASTHAGQHYGYTF
TRBJ2-3 TRBV5-1 NA TRBD2 TGCGCCAGCAGCTTGGCCGTGATAGCGGGAGCGGGGACAGATACGCAGTATTTT CASSLAVIAGAGTDTQYF
TRBJ2-7 TRBV6-1 NA NA TGTGCCAGCAGTGAAGTTTGGGGAGCCTACGAGCAGTACTTC CASSEVWGAYEQYF
TRBJ2-3 TRBV7-3 NA NA TGTGCCAGCAGCAATACAGGGCGCACAGATACGCAGTATTTT CASSNTGRTDTQYF
TRBJ1-1 TRBV18 once NA TGTGCCAGCTCCTCCGACTTGTACGCTTTCTTT CASSSDLYAFF
TRBJ2-7 TRBV7-9 NA NA TGTGCCAGCAGCTACAGGGGGGGCTCCTACGAGCAGTACTTC CASSYRGGSYEQYF
TRBJ2-5 TRBV6-1 NA TRBD2 TGTGCCAGCAGTGGATTAGCGGGAGTAGGGGAGACCCAGTACTTC CASSGLAGVGETQYF